The subject of this entry is one TCR beta chain. Germline V gives CDR1 MNHNS, CDR2 SASEGT. The V and J ends lost 7 bases and 8 bases respectively, with 11 bases between them. This CDR3 spans 11 amino acids. Profiled with immunoSEQ multiplex PCR; TCRdb holds only in-frame clones, not every one. The sample lists under 250,000 clones, approximately 78% occurring once. This record belongs to a study of cytomegalovirus exposure and HLA in healthy donors. About the research overall: The platform used for the approximately 120 validation repertoires matched that of the roughly 720 first-cohort repertoires, a later analysis reported.

A roughly 120-subject validation cohort, separate from the roughly 670-subject first cohort, supplied the donors. The specimen sequenced was PBMCs. This rearrangement joins TRBV6-1 to TRBJ1-1; D is uncertain. The source of this sequence is a woman between 25 and 40 years old in good health and CMV-seronegative. CDR3: CASNRHSEAFF. DNA for the CDR3: TGTGCCAGCAACCGACACTCCGAAGCTTTCTTT.